One and the same sample provided the 20 T cell receptor beta chains below, sequenced in a study of T cell responses to AZD1222 COVID-19 vaccine (dated by TCRdb to the early 2020s). The time point label here, explained by the study, means: baseline before first vaccination. To prepare the library, the immunoSEQ multiplex PCR assay was applied. As stored in TCRdb, this immuneACCESS dataset retains in-frame rearrangements with V and J assigned. A fraction of the clones does not appear; measured against another copy, unresolved V genes explain less than half of the discrepancy, and the remainder lacks a known reason. Recorded for this sample are around 76,000 clones; around 84% of them occurred a single time. The top ten clones comprise about 13% of the sample. The sample was peripheral blood, taken on day 0 of AZD1222 vaccination. The source of these receptors is an adult in good health.

The chain combines TRBV6-5 with TRBJ2-1; D is unclear. CDR1 and CDR2 (germline): MNHEY, SVGAGI. V lost 5 bases, J lost 9 bases, and 11 bases lay in between. This CDR3 has 12 residues. The CDR3 region has the DNA TGTGCCAGCAGTAGGACGCCAGGTGAGCAGTTCTTC. Encoded protein: CASSRTPGEQFF.

The chain links TRBV1 to TRBJ1-1. TRBV1 is reported as a pseudogene. CDR3 length equals 11 residues. Written as DNA, the CDR3 is TGCACCACCCGTGTGAACACTGAAGCTTTCTTT. This sequence encodes CTTRVNTEAFF.

The chain recombines TRBV12-3 or TRBV12-4 with TRBJ2-2; D uncertain. The CDR3 totals 11 residues. V shed 4 bases and J shed 4 bases, with 1 base lying between them. CDR3 in DNA: TGTGCCAGCAGTTCCACCGGGGAGCTGTTTTTT. Translated: CASSSTGELFF.

The chain employs TRBV14 and TRBJ1-4; D perhaps matches TRBD1 (6 bases). Trimming removed 8 bases at V and 8 bases at J, with 18 bases between. Germline-derived CDR1 and CDR2 are SGHDN and FVKESK. The CDR3 contains 14 residues. In DNA, the CDR3 is TGTGCCAGCCAAAAACAGGGTGGAGAAGAAAAACTGTTTTTT. Residues: CASQKQGGEEKLFF.

J is TRBJ2-1 and V is TRBV7-2; 11 positions match TRBD2. V was clipped by 1 base and J by 10 bases; unmatched bases: 6. CDR1 and CDR2 from the germline V gene are SGHTA and FQGNSA. CDR3 length equals 15 residues. The CDR3 DNA is TGTGCCAGCAGCTTAGAACTAGCGGGGGCCGGGGAGCAGTTCTTC. As protein: CASSLELAGAGEQFF.

The V and J genes are TRBV5-5 and TRBJ1-5, with no clear D. In germline, CDR1 is SGHKS, CDR2 YYEKEE (reference sequence). Trimming removed 0 bases at V and 4 bases at J, with 14 bases between. This CDR3 has 16 residues. CDR3 coding DNA: TGTGCCAGCAGCTTGGAATTGGTAGCTTCTAATCAGCCCCAGCATTTT. Amino acid sequence: CASSLELVASNQPQHF. The variable domain in full, with the rest retrieved from reference TRBV5-5 and TRBJ1-5, is DAGVTQSPTHLIKTRGQQVTLRCSPISGHKSVSWYQQVLGQGPQFIFQYYEKEERGRGNFPDRFSARQFPNYSSELNVNALLLGDSALYLCASSLELVASNQPQHFGDGTRLSIL.

The rearrangement joins TRBV28 to TRBJ1-5, with no clear D. The germline V and J ends were trimmed by 11 bases and 7 bases, with 15 bases remaining between them. This CDR3 region has 12 residues. CDR1 is MDHEN, CDR2 SYDVKM, per germline. This CDR3 reads CASAETRQPQHF. The DNA of the CDR3 is TGTGCCTCGGCGGAGACACGCCAGCCCCAGCATTTT.

The chain combines TRBV7-2 with TRBJ2-7; 9 bases line up with TRBD2. This CDR3 is 15 amino acids long. V trimming: 5 bases; J trimming: 1 base; junction bases outside the gene matches: 6. Germline V gene lookup returns CDR1 SGHTA and CDR2 FQGNSA. As DNA, the CDR3 is TGTGCCAGCAGCCTTGCCGCGGGGGGGTCCTACGAGCAGTACTTC. As protein: CASSLAAGGSYEQYF.

The chain carries TRBV10-3 and TRBJ1-6; possible D gene TRBD1, 5 bases. The germline V gene has CDR1 ENHRY and CDR2 SYGVKD. The V end was cut by 3 bases, the J end by 12 bases, with 9 bases between. The CDR3 sequence is 12 residues long. CDR3 sequence reads: CAISEGERPLHF. The CDR3 DNA reads as TGTGCCATCAGTGAAGGGGAAAGACCCCTCCACTTT.

The V call is TRBV6-5, the J call TRBJ2-7, with TRBD2 matching over 8 bases. The germline gives CDR1 MNHEY, CDR2 SVGAGI. V shed 5 bases and J 3 bases; nucleotides not matched to a gene: 9. The CDR3 extends over 15 amino acids. CDR3 sequence (DNA): TGTGCCAGCAGTCCCGTCGGGGGGGGCCGCTACGAGCAGTACTTC. Its translation is CASSPVGGGRYEQYF.

This chain links TRBV7-9 with TRBJ1-1; 8 bases are a match to TRBD1. Germline assignment: CDR1 SEHNR and CDR2 FQNEAQ (reference sequence). The CDR3 consists of 16 residues. Trimming cost V 5 bases and J 8 bases; bases outside gene matches: 16. The CDR3 spells CASSPGTGATKKEAFF. The CDR3 DNA reads as TGTGCCAGCAGCCCCGGGACAGGTGCGACCAAAAAGGAAGCTTTCTTT.

J is TRBJ1-4 and V is TRBV27; possible D gene TRBD1, 6 bases. The CDR3 consists of 15 residues. Germline assignment: CDR1 MNHEY and CDR2 SMNVEV (reference sequence). V was shortened by 7 bases and J by 4 bases, with 16 bases between the two germline ends. The CDR3 region is CASKQGGWVNEKLFF. CDR3 nucleotide sequence: TGTGCCAGCAAACAGGGAGGGTGGGTTAATGAAAAACTGTTTTTT.

The chain has TRBV10-3 and TRBJ2-7, with unresolved D. This CDR3 has 13 amino acids. CDR1 is ENHRY and CDR2 is SYGVKD in the germline V gene. The germline V and J ends were trimmed by 2 bases and 2 bases, with 7 bases remaining between them. This chain's CDR3 is CAISEGVPYEQYF. DNA of the CDR3: TGTGCCATCAGTGAGGGGGTCCCCTACGAGCAGTACTTC.

The sample holds one count of this clone. CDR3 in DNA: TGTGCCAGCAGCCCCAAGGGGTTAAATCAGCCCCAGCATTTT. Its translation: CASSPKGLNQPQHF. J is TRBJ1-5 and V is TRBV7-2, with D possibly being TRBD1 (5 bases). This CDR3 has 14 amino acids. CDR1 SGHTA and CDR2 FQGNSA come from the germline V gene. V was shortened by 5 bases and J by 4 bases, with 12 bases between the two germline ends. Full variable domain (outside the CDR3, taken from reference TRBV7-2 and TRBJ1-5): GAGVSQSPSNKVTEKGKDVELRCDPISGHTALYWYRQSLGQGLEFLIYFQGNSAPDKSGLPSDRFSAERTGGSVSTLTIQRTQQEDSAVYLCASSPKGLNQPQHFGDGTRLSIL.

The chain carries TRBV13 and TRBJ2-3, with TRBD2 matching 8 bases. The V gene's germline CDR1 is PRHDT and CDR2 FYEKMQ (reference sequence). V was pared by 5 bases and J by 2 bases, with 6 bases of the junction left unmatched. The CDR3 has 15 amino acids. CDR3 DNA sequence: TGTGCCAGCAGCACGGGACTAGTTGTCACAGATACGCAGTATTTT. It translates to CASSTGLVVTDTQYF.

The chain couples TRBV18 to TRBJ1-1; tentatively, D is TRBD1 (5 bases). Per germline, CDR1 KGHSH and CDR2 LQKENI. This CDR3 contains 14 residues. V was clipped by 0 bases and J by 4 bases, with 9 bases between them. Here the CDR3 DNA reads TGTGCCAGCTCACCACCCTGGGGGAGCACTGAAGCTTTCTTT. Translated, it gives CASSPPWGSTEAFF.

V usage is TRBV6-6 and J usage is TRBJ2-2; TRBD1 aligns across 9 bases. Losses at the gene ends were 5 bases for V and 5 bases for J; bases not matched to a gene: 9. This CDR3 is built from 16 residues. Germline-derived CDR1 and CDR2 are MNHNY and SVGAGI (reference sequence). CDR3 sequence: CASSRRQGVQTGELFF. In nucleotides, the CDR3 is TGTGCCAGCAGTCGTCGACAGGGGGTTCAAACCGGGGAGCTGTTTTTT.

DNA of the CDR3: TGTGCCAGCAGCGTCGGGACACTAGGCAATCAGCCCCAGCATTTT. Its translation is CASSVGTLGNQPQHF. The chain couples TRBV9 to TRBJ1-5, with D perhaps TRBD1 (6 bases). The germline V gene encodes CDR1 SGDLS and CDR2 YYNGEE. The germline V and J ends were trimmed by 2 bases and 2 bases, with 11 bases remaining between them. CDR3 length: 15 residues. Full variable domain (outside the CDR3, taken from reference TRBV9 and TRBJ1-5): DSGVTQTPKHLITATGQRVTLRCSPRSGDLSVYWYQQSLDQGLQFLIQYYNGEERAKGNILERFSAQQFPDLHSELNLSSLELGDSALYFCASSVGTLGNQPQHFGDGTRLSIL.

The chain carries TRBV5-1 and TRBJ2-7; no clear D gene. This CDR3 is built from 16 residues. Trimming took 1 base from V and 0 from J, leaving 14 bases between them. Germline V gives CDR1 SGHRS, CDR2 YFSETQ. In nucleotides, the CDR3 is TGCGCCAGCAGCTTGCTTTCTCAGGAGACCTCCTACGAGCAGTACTTC. This gives the protein CASSLLSQETSYEQYF.

The CDR3 reads CASSVISVNSPLHF. Here the CDR3 DNA reads TGTGCCAGCAGTGTGATATCGGTAAATTCACCCCTCCACTTT. J is TRBJ1-6 and V is TRBV2; D not resolved. Deletions cut 4 bases from V and 7 bases from J, with 11 bases between. Germline V gene sequence: CDR1 SNHLY, CDR2 FYNNEI. This CDR3 contains 14 residues.